This T cell receptor beta chain derives from a study of T cell repertoires in cytomegalovirus infection. At the level of the study: Well-studied HLA-B-restricted epitopes and recently identified HLA-C-restricted epitopes of CMV were both used in the study. A matching HLA type, together with CMV infection, was signaled by public TCR beta signatures. Findings and limits, study-wide: Dominating the ex vivo response were HLA-C-restricted CMV-specific TCR beta clonotypes.

TCRdb independently ran MiXCR on the reads; one entry per CDR3 protein. The sample has roughly 310,000 distinct CDR3 sequences, 29% seen once; the top ten hold 15% to 25%. Trimming cost V 3 bases and J 4 bases, with 12 bases left between them. Germline V gene sequence: CDR1 MNHEY, CDR2 SMNVEV (reference sequence). This CDR3 comprises 14 residues. A word on this clonotype: Its matching antigen is unknown.

Sequencing used cultured PBMCs, obtained from culture after CMV antigen stimulation. The chain uses TRBV27 and TRBJ1-2; D gene ambiguous. The receptor comes from a human donor in good health (CMV status not recorded). Some clones in this sample may be carry-over from other donors' samples. This chain's CDR3 is CASSFFSSGYGYTF. The CDR3 bases are TGTGCCAGCAGTTTCTTTTCCAGCGGCTATGGCTACACCTTC.